This T cell receptor beta chain was documented in a study of graft-versus-host responses after intestinal transplantation (TCRdb year 2021). For the study in its entirety: The transplants that recipients received were multivisceral, liver-intestinal, or isolated intestinal. The cohort enrolled about two dozen intestinal transplant recipients including one retransplant, and a few patients lacking pretransplant specimens were excluded. Alloreactive clones were identified by sequencing pre-transplant mixed lymphocyte reaction products and comparing them with unstimulated pre-transplant donor and recipient T cells. After intestinal transplantation, graft-versus-host and host-versus-graft alloreactive T cell clones in the graft, circulation and bone marrow were tracked using bulk TCR-beta CDR3 sequencing. A peak of at least 4% donor T cells among recipient peripheral blood mononuclear cells was the definition used for donor T cell macrochimerism. Rather than being sequenced by the commercial service, samples from three later patients were sequenced in-house on an Illumina MiSeq and processed with MiXCR. Every recipient was given anti-thymocyte globulin induction, then maintenance tacrolimus and steroids for 2 to 3 years.

Findings and caveats that apply to the study as a whole: GvH clones were detected in recipient bone marrow, and some of these GvH clones were observed earlier in ileal mucosa or blood, consistent with an intestinal mucosal origin. The relatively low number and heterogeneity of intestinal transplant patients limited the conclusions. Early after transplant, peak levels of circulating GvH clones were associated with declines in HvG clones. Patients with donor T cell macrochimerism had high GvH to HvG T cell clonal ratios in their allografts.

As concerns this clone: No qualities accompany the bases; no much larger clone lies one base away.

The time point label here, explained by the study, means: cells obtained before transplantation from donor or recipient. In mixed lymphocyte reactions, roughly 200,000 CFSE-labeled pre-transplant responders were plated with roughly 200,000 irradiated violet-dye-labeled stimulators and cultured for 6 days. Proliferating CD3+CD4+CFSE-low and CD3+CD8+CFSE-low responder cells were FACS-sorted on a BD Influx sorter after the mixed lymphocyte reaction. Preparation of the library involved the immunoSEQ multiplex PCR assay. In most patients, genomic DNA was isolated using the Qiagen DNeasy Blood and Tissue Kit and sent frozen to Adaptive Biotechnologies for TCR sequencing. High-throughput TCR-beta CDR3 sequencing of genomic DNA from most patients was performed by Adaptive Biotechnologies. The source study handled its data this way. Adaptive's ImmunoSEQ software was the source of the TCR sequencing data for roughly 19 patients, while three other patients were processed with MiXCR and VDJtools. CD4 versus CD8 sorting errors were corrected by removing sequences found in both subsets at a frequency ratio below 5:1. CDR3 nucleotide sequences shared by donor and recipient were removed because the origin of these sequences could not be assigned. To be classed as alloreactive, a clone needed at least 2-fold expansion over unstimulated cells and a minimum CFSE-low frequency of 0.002% (template counts) or 0.001% (read counts). Clones were considered mappable if detected in sequenced pre-transplant spleen, lymph node, or MLR CFSE-low populations of the donor or recipient. Cumulative frequency of alloreactive clones was calculated as a percentage of all sequences weighted by copy number. Not all clones reach the TCRdb copy of this immuneACCESS table, which keeps in-frame sequences only. Checked studies attribute under half of the gap to unresolved V genes and leave the rest unexplained. That table furnishes V, J and clone size, whereas the DNA furnished D and trimming. This sample lists around 13,000 clones; roughly 29% were detected once. The leading ten clones occupy 2% to 3% of the sample.

The origin of this receptor is a human patient who received an intestinal transplant. Specimen: alloreactive CD8+ T cells from a mixed lymphocyte reaction culture, collected before intestinal transplant. This specimen's cell subset or site label, interpreted: CFSE-low proliferating T cells sorted from approximately 6-day pre-transplant mixed lymphocyte reaction (GvH or HvG direction).

At the DNA level, the sequence is TGTGCCAGCAGCTTAGGACCAGACAGGTGGAGTGGCTACACCTTC. The translation is CASSLGPDRWSGYTF. Recombination linked TRBV7-9 to TRBJ1-2; TRBD1 is a weak D gene call, 6 bases matching. The germline V gene encodes CDR1 SEHNR and CDR2 FQNEAQ (reference sequence). The trim is 1 base for V and 7 bases for J, with a gap of 16 bases between the germline ends. From cysteine to phenylalanine, the CDR3 is 15 amino acids long. Only the CDR3 portion is preserved as DNA: 45 bases, with reading frame beginning at the first base. The variable domain in full, with residues beyond the CDR3 obtained from the reference TRBV7-9 and TRBJ1-2 genes, is DTGVSQNPRHKITKRGQNVTFRCDPISEHNRLYWYRQTLGQGPEFLTYFQNEAQLEKSRLLSDRFSAERPKGSFSTLEIQRTEQGDSAMYLCASSLGPDRWSGYTFGSGTRLTVV.